The 4 T cell receptor beta chains below all came from one sample that was sequenced in a study of T cell responses to AZD1222 COVID-19 vaccine. Repertoires were generated with immunoSEQ multiplex PCR, while TCRdb's copy carries only in-frame clones and drops some. The table has roughly 53,000 clones, approximately 88% seen once. The specimen was peripheral blood, collected on day 0 of AZD1222 vaccination. These receptors came from an adult in good health.

CDR3 DNA: TGTGCCAGCAGTATCGACGGAAATGAAAAACTGTTTTTT. Translating it yields CASSIDGNEKLFF. The V gene is TRBV2, the J gene TRBJ1-4; D remains unclear. CDR3 length: 13 amino acids. The V end lost 5 bases, the J end lost 5 bases, and 9 bases lay between the germline ends. Looked up from germline, CDR1 is SNHLY and CDR2 is FYNNEI.

The V call is TRBV6-2 or TRBV6-3, the J call TRBJ2-3; 8 bases match TRBD2. The germline V gene encodes CDR1 MNHEY and CDR2 SVGEGT. The J segment lost 0 bases and the V segment lost 0 bases, leaving 5 bases of the junction unmatched. This CDR3 region has 17 residues. CDR3 amino acids: CASSYSAASGSTDTQYF. For the CDR3, the DNA is TGTGCCAGCAGTTACTCGGCGGCTAGCGGGAGCACAGATACGCAGTATTTT.

The chain couples TRBV5-1 to TRBJ2-7; TRBD1 agrees at 8 bases. CDR1 is SGHRS and CDR2 is YFSETQ in the germline V gene. V trimming: 3 bases; J trimming: 3 bases; junction bases outside the gene matches: 11. The CDR3 covers 16 residues. DNA for the CDR3: TGCGCCAGCAGCTACGAACCGGGGACAGGAGTCTACGAGCAGTACTTC. This translates into CASSYEPGTGVYEQYF.

This clone was picked up a small number of times. The chain employs TRBV11-3 and TRBJ1-1; D may be TRBD1 (5 bases). Germline V gene data show CDR1 as SGHNT and CDR2 as YENEEA. The CDR3 loop spans 14 amino acids. V was cut by 0 bases and J by 5 bases, with 10 bases left in between. The CDR3 sequence: CASSLELGGTEAFF. The CDR3 DNA reads as TGTGCCAGCAGCTTAGAGTTGGGGGGGACTGAAGCTTTCTTT.